Sequencing of this T cell receptor (beta chain) was carried out in a study of T-cell memory formation after mild COVID-19. About the research overall: Largely donor-specific TCR clusters were found.

With constant-segment primers, 5'RACE yielded cDNA libraries of TCR alpha and TCR beta that carried sample barcodes and UMIs. TCRdb processed the 5' RACE reads anew with MiXCR; each CDR3 protein has one entry. The repertoire consists of hundreds of thousands of distinct CDR3 sequences, with about a sixth occurring once and the leading ten covering around 13%. Germline CDR1 and CDR2: DFQATT and SNEGSKA (reference sequence). Trimming removed 3 bases at V and 1 base at J, with 13 bases between. The CDR3 contains 16 residues. The receptor was isolated from an adult woman who had mild COVID-19 (a few samples of this study predate the infection). Cell type and time point are not known. The chain has TRBV20-1 and TRBJ2-6; perhaps TRBD1 as D (5 bases). What was sequenced was PBMCs or a T cell subset sorted from them (not recorded which). CDR3 protein: CSASTGEISGANVLTF. The CDR3 region has the DNA TGCAGTGCTAGTACAGGCGAGATTTCTGGGGCCAACGTCCTGACTTTC.